This TCR beta chain was recovered during a study of patients and donors after allogeneic stem cell transplantation. In this sample, this clonotype turned up a few times. TCRdb ran MiXCR on the RT-PCR reads and lists one entry per CDR3 protein. The table shows about 960,000 distinct CDR3 sequences, with about a sixth occurring only once. Per germline, CDR1 MGHRA and CDR2 YSYEKL. The CDR3 spans 14 residues. With 4 bases removed from V and 7 bases from J, the gap between germline ends came to 16 bases. The receptor comes from a human donor who was either an allogeneic HSCT recipient or a stem cell or donor lymphocyte infusion donor (not recorded which). It is not recorded whose cells these are; they may come from a transplant donor. The J gene is TRBJ1-2, the V gene TRBV4-1; the D gene is possibly TRBD1 (6 bases). Sequences were obtained from blood, either unsorted or a sorted T cell fraction (not recorded which). The CDR3 reads CASSPIYRDSGYTF. The CDR3 DNA reads TGCGCCAGCAGCCCTATTTACAGGGATAGTGGCTACACCTTC.